Reported below is one TCR beta chain. The record originates from a study of brain T cells in children with intractable seizures. The CDR3 has 15 residues. The V gene's germline CDR1 is LNHDA and CDR2 SQIVND (reference sequence). The trim removed 5 bases at V and 0 bases at J, leaving 4 bases unmatched. The assay was immunoSEQ multiplex PCR, and TCRdb's table has in-frame clones only and misses some. The sample includes about 41,000 clones, more than 80% seen only once; the top ten take 6.3%. The chain employs TRBV19 and TRBJ1-5; 7 bases agree with TRBD1. This receptor was obtained from a girl aged 2-10 years with tuberous sclerosis and intractable seizures. The source material was peripheral blood, sampled at surgery. The DNA of the CDR3 is TGTGCCAGTAGTCAAAACAGGGGTAGCAATCAGCCCCAGCATTTT. Translation gives CASSQNRGSNQPQHF.